The clone carrying this T cell receptor beta chain is a singleton in its sample. The junction does not match germline at one end; this may be a read error. The CDR3 loop spans 16 amino acids. CDR1 is SGHTA and CDR2 is FQGNSA in the germline V gene. The entry originates in a study of blood T cell repertoires in COVID-19. The data were produced by immunoSEQ multiplex PCR, yet TCRdb's version contains in-frame clones alone and is incomplete. The sample lists 250,000 to 350,000 clones, around 85% seen once, with around 5.8% in the top ten. The source material was PBMCs or T cells enriched from blood (not recorded which). The chain carries TRBV7-2 and TRBJ2-7; 13 bases match TRBD2. The sequence derives from a woman in her thirties or forties who had recovered from COVID-19. Written as DNA, the CDR3 is TGTGCCAGCAGCTTAGGGGGACTAGCGGGGACCTCTTTATCTGAGTTC. Its protein is CASSLGGLAGTSLSEF. Combining the CDR3 with reference TRBV7-2 and TRBJ2-7 gives the whole variable domain GAGVSQSPSNKVTEKGKDVELRCDPISGHTALYWYRQSLGQGLEFLIYFQGNSAPDKSGLPSDRFSAERTGGSVSTLTIQRTQQEDSAVYLCASSLGGLAGTSLSEFGPGTRLTVT.